This TCR beta chain was sequenced during a study of blood T cell repertoires in COVID-19 (TCRdb year 2020). Concerning the study at large: Samples covering the acute and convalescent phases of COVID-19 were provided by collaborators in the United States, Italy and Spain. Where HLA class I and class II types were available, the types were taken from metadata supplied by the sample provider, not from assay-based typing. The repertoires were made available in a free public database intended to serve as a resource for research on the immune response to SARS-CoV-2. The material from the prospective study consisted of cDNA or gDNA derived from T cells, B-cell-depleted T cells, or PBMCs. Sample metadata almost always included a de-identified subject ID, COVID-19 status, age in years and sex. Samples were obtained from the ongoing ImmuneRACE study (first 160 participants) and from 1,254 subjects provided by 6 global collaborators. The dataset comprised deeply sampled blood TCRbeta repertoires from subjects exposed to, actively infected with, or recovered from COVID-19.

Study-wide findings and limitations: How much clinical and demographic metadata was included differed by source and by participant, and the metadata was provided uncurated.

Remarks on this clone: Which antigen it targets is not known. No per-base quality is available; no much larger clone lies one base away.

From its cysteine to its phenylalanine, the CDR3 spans 15 amino acids. The retained sequence is limited to the CDR3, 45 bases, with the frame set at the first base. CDR1 SGHAT and CDR2 FQNNGV were looked up in the germline V gene. Here V drops 3 bases and J drops 2 bases, and the junction holds 5 bases not matched to any gene. The immunoSEQ Assay, a bias-controlled multiplex PCR, was used to amplify TCRbeta CDR3 regions from genomic DNA. The original methods were these. The number of nucleated cells in each sample was estimated from the amplification of reference gene primers within the assay. To quantify the absolute abundance of each unique TCRbeta CDR3 rearrangement, sequence reads were collapsed and filtered. For each sample, productive Simpson clonality was calculated as the square root of Simpson's diversity index over productive rearrangements. In TCRdb, the immuneACCESS table is reduced to in-frame sequences with V and J assigned. These tables do not hold every clone; where another copy was compared, an unresolved V gene accounts for under half, and the others remain unexplained. V and J calls plus clone size are reproduced from that table; the DNA served to infer D and trimming. This sample has hundreds of thousands of clones in its table, and 75% to 90% of those were observed once. Clones ranked in the top ten supply roughly 0.92% of the sample.

In Seattle, one collaborating source enrolled patients while the infection was active and tracked those patients longitudinally over the course of disease. Collaborating institutions collected whole blood in K2EDTA tubes following their own protocols. For TCRbeta analysis, collaborators shipped samples as frozen whole blood, isolated PBMCs, or DNA extracted from either of those sample types. The sequence is built from TRBV11-2 and TRBJ2-5; the junction holds 8 bases that match TRBD1. This clonotype was sampled from a man between 18 and 35 years old with COVID-19, enrolled during active disease. Sequencing was done on a sample of peripheral blood. The CDR3 here reads CASSFTTGAQETQYF. In nucleotides, the sequence is TGTGCCAGCAGCTTCACGACAGGGGCTCAAGAGACCCAGTACTTC.